This T cell receptor (beta chain) came from a study of blood T cell repertoires in COVID-19 (dated by TCRdb to the early 2020s). Describing the broader study: Samples covering the acute and convalescent phases of COVID-19 were provided by collaborators in the United States, Italy and Spain. The prospective study material was composed of cDNA or gDNA derived from T cells, B-cell-depleted T cells, or PBMCs. Deeply sampled blood TCRbeta repertoires from subjects exposed to, actively infected with, or recovered from COVID-19 were included in the dataset. The repertoires were released in a freely available public database intended as a resource for research on the immune response to SARS-CoV-2. Samples were obtained from the ongoing ImmuneRACE study (first 160 participants) and from some 1,300 subjects provided by 6 global collaborators. Sample metadata almost always included a de-identified subject ID, COVID-19 status, age in years and sex. Where HLA class I and class II types were available, the types were taken from metadata supplied by the sample provider, not from assay-based typing. What the work shows at the level of the full study, not this receptor alone: How much clinical and demographic metadata was included differed by source and by participant, and the metadata was provided uncurated.

The count of this clone is one. The antigen it recognizes is unknown. Per-base qualities were not stored, and no clone one base away is much larger. The immunoSEQ Assay, a bias-controlled multiplex PCR, was used to amplify TCRbeta CDR3 regions from genomic DNA. Under the source paper's analysis protocol: The number of nucleated cells in each sample was estimated from the amplification of reference gene primers within the assay. Sequence reads were collapsed and filtered to measure the absolute abundance of every unique TCRbeta CDR3 rearrangement. Productive Simpson clonality was computed per sample as the square root of Simpson's diversity index over productive rearrangements. As stored in TCRdb, this immuneACCESS dataset retains in-frame rearrangements with V and J assigned. A fraction of the clones does not appear; measured against another copy, unresolved V genes explain less than half of the discrepancy, and the remainder lacks a known reason. Clonal size and the V and J genes are those of that table, whereas D and trimming came from the DNA. The sample table shows 68,000 or so clones, and 70% to 90% are seen once. Jointly, the top ten make up 4.1% of the sample.

The CDR3 runs 13 residues from the cysteine to the phenylalanine. Just the 39-base CDR3 DNA is kept, in frame starting at base 1. A distance of 8 bases separates the germline ends of V and J, which lose 1 base and 5 bases respectively. In the germline V gene (reference sequence), CDR1 corresponds to GTSNPN and CDR2 to SVGIG. The collaborating institutions used their own protocols to collect whole blood in K2EDTA tubes. For TCRbeta analysis, collaborators shipped samples as frozen whole blood, isolated PBMCs, or DNA extracted from either of those sample types. The V gene is TRBV30 and the J gene is TRBJ1-4; no confident D gene assignment can be made. Sequencing input: peripheral blood. The origin of this receptor is a man in his fifties with acute or convalescent COVID-19. CDR3 sequence: CAWSAQINEKLFF. The DNA is TGTGCCTGGAGTGCCCAGATAAATGAAAAACTGTTTTTT.